Included here is one TCR beta chain sequence, with context. The antigen is not known. The data stem from a study of cytomegalovirus exposure and HLA in healthy donors. Whole-study findings and limits: Later analysis showed TCR association rates varying by HLA locus, highest for DRB1 and lowest for HLA-C.

Despite likely unrecorded immune exposures, the donors were nominally healthy at the time of sampling. Use of 60 Vbeta and 13 Jbeta primers characterized the PCR. Data came from immunoSEQ multiplex PCR; TCRdb stores just in-frame clones and leaves some out. The sample records roughly 130,000 clones, 75% to 90% being singletons. The clonotype comes from a male donor in good health and CMV-seronegative. The sequenced material came from PBMCs.

The CDR3, as DNA: TGTGCCAGCAGCCAGGGGGGCACTGAAGCTTTCTTT. Amino acids: CASSQGGTEAFF. The chain employs TRBV7-9 and TRBJ1-1; TRBD1 matches 7 bases. Germline trimming cut 5 bases from V and 4 bases from J; bases unmatched to any gene: 1. The CDR3 covers 12 residues. Germline V gene sequence: CDR1 SEHNR, CDR2 FQNEAQ (reference sequence).